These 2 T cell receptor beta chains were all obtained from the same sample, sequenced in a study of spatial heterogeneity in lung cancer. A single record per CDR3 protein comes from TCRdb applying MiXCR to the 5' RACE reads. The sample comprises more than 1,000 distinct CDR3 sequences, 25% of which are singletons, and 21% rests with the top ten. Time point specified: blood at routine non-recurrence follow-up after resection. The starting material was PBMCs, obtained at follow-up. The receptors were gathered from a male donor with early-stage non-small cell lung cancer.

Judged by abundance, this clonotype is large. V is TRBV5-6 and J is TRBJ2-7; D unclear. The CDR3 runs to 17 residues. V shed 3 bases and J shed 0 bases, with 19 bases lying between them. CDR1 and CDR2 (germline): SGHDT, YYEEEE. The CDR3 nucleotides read TGTGCCAGCAGCTCGGCGGTACGCCGACACTCCTCCTACGAGCAGTACTTC. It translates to CASSSAVRRHSSYEQYF.

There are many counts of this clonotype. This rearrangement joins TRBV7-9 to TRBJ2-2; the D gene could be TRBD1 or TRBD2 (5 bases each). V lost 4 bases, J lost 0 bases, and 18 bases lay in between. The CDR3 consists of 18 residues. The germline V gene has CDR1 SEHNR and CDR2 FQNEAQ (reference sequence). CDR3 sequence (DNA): TGTGCCAGCAGCTCCTCCTATGGGACGGACTCGAACACCGGGGAGCTGTTTTTT. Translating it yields CASSSSYGTDSNTGELFF.